Described below is a single TCR beta chain sequence and its context. This entry comes from a study of Ad26.COV2.S vaccination and SARS-CoV-2 variants. Described treatment: about 20 received Ad26.COV2.S at low or high dose, single or two shots; about 5 received placebo; per-sample allocation not given. Sample collection was performed on day 63 after the first vaccine or placebo injection. Its platform was an Ad26 vector, and its expressed antigen was Wuhan-strain SARS-CoV-2 spike. Generated by immunoSEQ multiplex PCR, the TCRdb table keeps only in-frame clones and is missing some. Here the sample spans approximately 350,000 clones, around 86% being singletons. The ends lost 0 bases at V and 10 bases at J; junction bases unmatched: 1. This CDR3 comprises 11 residues. Germline assignment: CDR1 SGHRS and CDR2 YFSETQ.

The material was peripheral blood, obtained in a trial of Ad26.COV2.S vaccine versus placebo. This clonotype was obtained from a person aged 18 to 65 who received the Ad26.COV2.S COVID-19 vaccine or a placebo. The J gene is TRBJ2-7, the V gene TRBV5-1; 7 bases align to TRBD1. In nucleotides, the CDR3 is TGCGCCAGCAGCTTGGAAGGGGGCCAGTACTTC. It specifies CASSLEGGQYF.